Here is one T cell receptor beta chain with its context. Sequenced by immunoSEQ multiplex PCR; TCRdb stores in-frame clones only, minus some. The sample has roughly 100,000 clones; about nine tenths are singletons. These data come from a study of T cell changes during pregnancy in multiple sclerosis. CDR1 is MNHNY and CDR2 is SVGAGI in the germline V gene (reference sequence). Trimming at V came to 5 bases and at J to 5 bases, leaving 6 bases not matched to a gene. The CDR3 sequence is 14 residues long. The clonotype originates from a female donor with multiple sclerosis, enrolled in a pregnancy study. The sequences come from peripheral blood, collected after pregnancy. The chain combines TRBV6-6 with TRBJ1-2; TRBD1 matches 9 bases. The CDR3 nucleotides read TGTGCCAGCAGTGCACAGGGGGCTGAGTATGGCTACACCTTC. Residues: CASSAQGAEYGYTF.